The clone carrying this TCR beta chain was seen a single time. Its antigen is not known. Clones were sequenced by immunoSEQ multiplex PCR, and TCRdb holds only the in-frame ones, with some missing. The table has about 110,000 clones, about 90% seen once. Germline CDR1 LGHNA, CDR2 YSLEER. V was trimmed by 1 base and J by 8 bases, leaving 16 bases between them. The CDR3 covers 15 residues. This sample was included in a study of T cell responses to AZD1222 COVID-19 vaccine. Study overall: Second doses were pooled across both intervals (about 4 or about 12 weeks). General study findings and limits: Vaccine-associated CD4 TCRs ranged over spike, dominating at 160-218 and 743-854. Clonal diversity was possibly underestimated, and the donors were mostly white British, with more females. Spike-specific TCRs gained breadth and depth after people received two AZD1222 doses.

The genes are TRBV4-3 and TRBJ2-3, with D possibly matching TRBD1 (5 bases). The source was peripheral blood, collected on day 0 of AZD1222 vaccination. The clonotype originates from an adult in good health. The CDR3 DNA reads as TGCGCCAGCAGCCAAGCGGGCGGTCCCCAGGGTACGCAGTATTTT. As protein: CASSQAGGPQGTQYF.